Shown below are 14 T cell receptor beta chains from a single sample sequenced in a study of T cells in Graves' hyperthyroidism and ophthalmopathy. Amplification targeted TCR beta CDR3 regions from RNA transcripts. HTBI primers were employed in a first-round RT-PCR of the TCR CDR3. TCRdb re-derived calls from the multiplex PCR reads in MiXCR, one entry per CDR3 protein. The sample records about 840,000 distinct CDR3 sequences, more than 30% being singletons. Specimen: blood. The receptors originated from a man between 18 and 35 years old with Graves' hyperthyroidism.

As regards this clonotype: Since a much larger clone is just one base distant, this may be a read error. The rearrangement joins TRBV20-1 to TRBJ2-7, with 10 positions matching TRBD2. From germline, CDR1 is DFQATT and CDR2 SNEGSKA (reference sequence). The CDR3 totals 14 residues. CDR3 loop: CSARVPSGGYGQYF. The CDR3 nucleotides read TGCAGTGCTAGAGTTCCTAGCGGGGGATACGGGCAGTACTTC.

The J gene is TRBJ1-4, the V gene TRBV13; TRBD1 agrees at 8 bases. CDR1 and CDR2 (germline): PRHDT, FYEKMQ (reference sequence). CDR3 length: 13 amino acids. Trimming at V came to 10 bases and at J to 8 bases, leaving 9 bases not matched to a gene. Written as DNA, the CDR3 is TGTGCCACCCTGGACAGGGTGGAAGAAAAACTGTTTTTT. This encodes CATLDRVEEKLFF.

The rearrangement joins TRBV20-1 to TRBJ1-5; D perhaps matches TRBD1 (5 bases). The CDR3 length is 12 residues. V was cut by 4 bases and J by 11 bases, with 15 bases left in between. Germline lookup yields CDR1 DFQATT and CDR2 SNEGSKA (reference sequence). In DNA, the CDR3 is TGCAGTGCTAAGCCAGGGCAAGAGACCCAGCATTTT. It translates to CSAKPGQETQHF.

The rearrangement uses TRBV7-8 and TRBJ2-2, with 7 bases aligning to TRBD2. J was trimmed by 5 bases and V by 5 bases; bases with no gene match: 8. CDR3 length equals 15 residues. Per the germline V gene, CDR1 is SGHVS and CDR2 is FQNEAQ. The CDR3 DNA is TGTGCCAGCAGCCAAGATCTAGCGGTGACCGGGGAGCTGTTTTTT. This translates into CASSQDLAVTGELFF.

This clonotype was counted a few times. The rearrangement links TRBV15 to TRBJ2-7; 8 nucleotides agree with TRBD2. V dropped 0 bases and J dropped 6; count of bases not matched to a gene: 10. This CDR3 spans 16 amino acids. Germline CDR1 and CDR2: LNHNV and YYDKDF (reference sequence). The CDR3 DNA sequence: TGTGCCACCAGCAGAGATCGTCGGGAGGGAACTTCCGAGCAGTACTTC. Encoded protein: CATSRDRREGTSEQYF.

At least ten counts were recorded for this clonotype. The chain employs TRBV10-3 and TRBJ2-7; 7 bases match TRBD1. After removal of 6 bases from V and 2 bases from J, the junction contained 7 bases not matched to a gene. The length of the CDR3 is 14 residues. Germline V CDR1 and CDR2: ENHRY, SYGVKD. In DNA form, the CDR3 reads TGTGCCATCAGGGCGGAGGACAGGACCTACGAGCAGTACTTC. It specifies CAIRAEDRTYEQYF.

The sample holds many counts of this clonotype. The chain couples TRBV19 to TRBJ1-6, with D maybe TRBD1 (5 bases). The CDR3 covers 13 residues. Trimming took 10 bases from V and 6 from J, leaving 13 bases between them. Germline V gene data show CDR1 as LNHDA and CDR2 as SQIVND (reference sequence). CDR3 protein: CATRQQPNSPLHF. The CDR3 nucleotides are TGTGCCACCCGACAGCAACCTAATTCACCCCTCCACTTT.

In its sample, this clonotype was seen a few times. V and J are TRBV5-6 and TRBJ2-5, with 8 bases that match TRBD1. J was trimmed by 5 bases and V by 4 bases; bases with no gene match: 10. Germline CDR1 and CDR2: SGHDT and YYEEEE. There are 15 residues in the CDR3. The chain's CDR3 is CASSGNSGGHETQYF. CDR3 in DNA: TGTGCCAGCAGCGGGAATTCAGGGGGCCATGAGACCCAGTACTTC.

This clonotype was observed at least ten times. The chain employs TRBV24-1 and TRBJ2-5, with 9 bases lining up with TRBD1. The germline V gene has CDR1 KGHDR and CDR2 SFDVKD. Trimming cost V 4 bases and J 5 bases; bases outside gene matches: 10. The CDR3 is 16 residues long. CDR3 sequence: CATSDRTGASMETQYF. CDR3 coding DNA: TGTGCCACCAGTGACCGGACAGGGGCGTCAATGGAGACCCAGTACTTC.

The V call is TRBV15, the J call TRBJ2-5, with D perhaps given as TRBD1 or TRBD2 (5 bases each). The CDR3 length is 15 residues. Trimming took off 4 bases at V and 6 bases at J, with 18 bases between the two ends. Germline V gene lookup returns CDR1 LNHNV and CDR2 YYDKDF (reference sequence). The CDR3 loop reads CATSITHGTLKTQYF. The CDR3 DNA reads TGTGCCACCAGCATCACCCACGGGACGCTAAAGACCCAGTACTTC.

The chain uses TRBV10-3 and TRBJ1-5, with D possibly TRBD1 on 6 matching bases. The CDR3 is 17 residues long. V lost 4 bases, J lost 0 bases, and 16 bases lay in between. CDR1 and CDR2 from the germline V gene are ENHRY and SYGVKD. CDR3 coding DNA: TGTGCCATCAGTGCCACCGGGACACGGGATAGCAATCAGCCCCAGCATTTT. Translated: CAISATGTRDSNQPQHF.

Of note for this clonotype: An end of the junction differs from the germline gene, which may be a read error. The chain carries TRBV5-1 and TRBJ2-7, with 9 bases aligning to TRBD1. The CDR3 consists of 16 residues. Germline V gene sequence: CDR1 SGHRS, CDR2 YFSETQ. In DNA form, the CDR3 reads TGTGCCAGCAGCCCCGGAACGGGACAGGGATTCGCGGCGCCCCACTTC. Amino acid sequence: CASSPGTGQGFAAPHF.

This clonotype was seen more than once but under ten times. The CDR3 nucleotides read TGTGCCAGCAGTTCGACAGGCGGGTTCGCTGAAGCTTTCTTT. It is translated as CASSSTGGFAEAFF. The chain has TRBV12-3 or TRBV12-4 and TRBJ1-1; TRBD1 is a possible D gene (6 bases). CDR3 length: 14 residues. Trimming took off 4 bases at V and 6 bases at J, with 15 bases between the two ends.

The sample holds a few counts of this clonotype. The chain joins TRBV9 to TRBJ2-2; 9 nucleotides match TRBD2. CDR3 length: 15 residues. J was trimmed by 3 bases and V by 4 bases; bases with no gene match: 4. Germline CDR1 and CDR2: SGDLS and YYNGEE. Here the CDR3 reads CASSLAGEDTGELFF. As DNA, the CDR3 is TGTGCCAGCAGCTTAGCGGGAGAGGACACCGGGGAGCTGTTTTTT.